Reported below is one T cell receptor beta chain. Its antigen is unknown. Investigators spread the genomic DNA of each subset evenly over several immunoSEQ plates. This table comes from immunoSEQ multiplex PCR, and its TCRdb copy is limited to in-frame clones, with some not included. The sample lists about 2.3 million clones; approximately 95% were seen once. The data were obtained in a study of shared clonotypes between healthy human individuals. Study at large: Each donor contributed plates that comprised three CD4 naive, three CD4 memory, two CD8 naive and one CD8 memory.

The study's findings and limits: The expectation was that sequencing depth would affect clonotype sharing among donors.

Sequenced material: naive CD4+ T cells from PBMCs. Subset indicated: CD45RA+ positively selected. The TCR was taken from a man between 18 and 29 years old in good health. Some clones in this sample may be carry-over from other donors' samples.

CDR3 nucleotide sequence: TGTGCCTGGAGCCCCCTCGCGCACGAGCAGTTCTTC. It specifies CAWSPLAHEQFF. The chain combines TRBV30 with TRBJ2-1; D unclear. V lost 3 bases, J lost 10 bases, and 13 bases lay in between. Germline V lookup: CDR1 GTSNPN, CDR2 SVGIG (reference sequence). This CDR3 comprises 12 residues.